This T cell receptor (beta chain) was captured in a study of technical replicates of blood from several donors. The assay was immunoSEQ multiplex PCR, and TCRdb's table has in-frame clones only and misses some. This sample has around 70,000 clones, with 93% found just once. The length of the CDR3 is 14 residues. V gave up 6 bases and J gave up 3 bases, with 17 bases separating them. The germline gives CDR1 SQVTM, CDR2 ANQGSEA. This receptor was obtained from a human donor in good health. The rearrangement links TRBV29-1 to TRBJ1-1; D is perhaps TRBD1 (5 bases). What was sequenced was T cells isolated from PBMCs. Written as DNA, the CDR3 is TGCAGCGTAAAAAAAGGTGGCAGGGACACTGAAGCTTTCTTT. This encodes CSVKKGGRDTEAFF.